This T cell receptor (beta chain) derives from a study of blood T cell repertoires in COVID-19. On the study more broadly: COVID-19 samples collected from the United States, Italy and Spain covered acute and convalescent phases. T cells, B-cell-depleted T cells, or PBMCs supplied cDNA or gDNA.

As originally analysed: Reference gene primer amplification gave nucleated cell count estimates. Clones were read by immunoSEQ multiplex PCR, and TCRdb kept only the in-frame ones, dropping some. V and J calls and clone size are as listed in that table; D and trimming were resolved from the DNA. The sample lists 110,000 or so clones; 60% to 85% were seen once. Looked up from germline, CDR1 is MNHNY and CDR2 is SVGAGI (reference sequence). V shed 0 bases, J shed 4 bases, and the junction held 2 bases outside the gene matches. The CDR3 spans 14 residues. The J gene is TRBJ1-1, the V gene TRBV6-6, with 7 nucleotides matching TRBD1. The sample comprised peripheral blood. The source of this sequence is a man aged 70-80 years with acute or convalescent COVID-19. The CDR3 spells CASSYSGGITEAFF. As DNA, the CDR3 is TGTGCCAGCAGTTACTCAGGGGGCATCACTGAAGCTTTCTTT.